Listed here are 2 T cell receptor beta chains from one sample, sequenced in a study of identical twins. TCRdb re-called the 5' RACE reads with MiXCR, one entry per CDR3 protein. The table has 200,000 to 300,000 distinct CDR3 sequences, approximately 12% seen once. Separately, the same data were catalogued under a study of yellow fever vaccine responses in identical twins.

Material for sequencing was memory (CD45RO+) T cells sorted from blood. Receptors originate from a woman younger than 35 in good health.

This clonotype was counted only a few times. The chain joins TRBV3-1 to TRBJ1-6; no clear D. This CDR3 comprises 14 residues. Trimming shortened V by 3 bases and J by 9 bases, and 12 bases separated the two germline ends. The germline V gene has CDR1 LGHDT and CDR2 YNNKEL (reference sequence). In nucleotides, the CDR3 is TGTGCCAGCAGCCAGAAAGGCGGAATTTCACCCCTCCACTTT. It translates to CASSQKGGISPLHF.

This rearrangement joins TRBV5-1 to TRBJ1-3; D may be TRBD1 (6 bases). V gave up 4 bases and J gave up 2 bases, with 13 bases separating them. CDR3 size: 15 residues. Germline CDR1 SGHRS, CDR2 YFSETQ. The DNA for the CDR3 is TGCGCCAGCAGCCTGGGACACTCGACTGGAAACACCATATATTTT. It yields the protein CASSLGHSTGNTIYF.